The T cell receptor beta chain under discussion was sequenced for a study of cytomegalovirus exposure and HLA in healthy donors. V lost 2 bases and J lost 5, with 10 bases in between. This CDR3 has 14 amino acids. The V gene's germline CDR1 is KGHSY and CDR2 FQNENV. Vbeta (60) and Jbeta (13) primers were used in the PCR. This table comes from immunoSEQ multiplex PCR, and its TCRdb copy is limited to in-frame clones, with some not included. The sample lists about 170,000 clones, approximately 72% occurring once. Source material: PBMCs. The receptor was isolated from a human donor in good health. The J gene is TRBJ1-5, the V gene TRBV16, with D hard to call. CDR3 region: CASSQEAFDQPQHF. In nucleotides, the CDR3 is TGTGCCAGCAGCCAAGAGGCCTTCGATCAGCCCCAGCATTTT.